This T cell receptor beta chain was obtained from a study of shared clonotypes between healthy human individuals. Clones were read by immunoSEQ multiplex PCR, and TCRdb kept only the in-frame ones, dropping some. The sample carries some 2.3 million clones, more than 85% recorded once. The CDR3 extends over 12 amino acids. V shed 2 bases and J shed 5 bases, with 8 bases lying between them. The germline V gene encodes CDR1 SGHRS and CDR2 YFSETQ. Sequenced input: naive CD4+ T cells from PBMCs. Subset indicated: CD45RA+ positively selected. The sequence was obtained from a man aged 18 to 29 in good health. Some clones in this sample may be carry-over from other donors' samples. The genes are TRBV5-1 and TRBJ2-7; possibly TRBD1 for D (6 bases). CDR3 residues: CASSFDRHEQYF. The CDR3 nucleotides are TGCGCCAGCAGCTTTGACAGGCACGAGCAGTACTTC.